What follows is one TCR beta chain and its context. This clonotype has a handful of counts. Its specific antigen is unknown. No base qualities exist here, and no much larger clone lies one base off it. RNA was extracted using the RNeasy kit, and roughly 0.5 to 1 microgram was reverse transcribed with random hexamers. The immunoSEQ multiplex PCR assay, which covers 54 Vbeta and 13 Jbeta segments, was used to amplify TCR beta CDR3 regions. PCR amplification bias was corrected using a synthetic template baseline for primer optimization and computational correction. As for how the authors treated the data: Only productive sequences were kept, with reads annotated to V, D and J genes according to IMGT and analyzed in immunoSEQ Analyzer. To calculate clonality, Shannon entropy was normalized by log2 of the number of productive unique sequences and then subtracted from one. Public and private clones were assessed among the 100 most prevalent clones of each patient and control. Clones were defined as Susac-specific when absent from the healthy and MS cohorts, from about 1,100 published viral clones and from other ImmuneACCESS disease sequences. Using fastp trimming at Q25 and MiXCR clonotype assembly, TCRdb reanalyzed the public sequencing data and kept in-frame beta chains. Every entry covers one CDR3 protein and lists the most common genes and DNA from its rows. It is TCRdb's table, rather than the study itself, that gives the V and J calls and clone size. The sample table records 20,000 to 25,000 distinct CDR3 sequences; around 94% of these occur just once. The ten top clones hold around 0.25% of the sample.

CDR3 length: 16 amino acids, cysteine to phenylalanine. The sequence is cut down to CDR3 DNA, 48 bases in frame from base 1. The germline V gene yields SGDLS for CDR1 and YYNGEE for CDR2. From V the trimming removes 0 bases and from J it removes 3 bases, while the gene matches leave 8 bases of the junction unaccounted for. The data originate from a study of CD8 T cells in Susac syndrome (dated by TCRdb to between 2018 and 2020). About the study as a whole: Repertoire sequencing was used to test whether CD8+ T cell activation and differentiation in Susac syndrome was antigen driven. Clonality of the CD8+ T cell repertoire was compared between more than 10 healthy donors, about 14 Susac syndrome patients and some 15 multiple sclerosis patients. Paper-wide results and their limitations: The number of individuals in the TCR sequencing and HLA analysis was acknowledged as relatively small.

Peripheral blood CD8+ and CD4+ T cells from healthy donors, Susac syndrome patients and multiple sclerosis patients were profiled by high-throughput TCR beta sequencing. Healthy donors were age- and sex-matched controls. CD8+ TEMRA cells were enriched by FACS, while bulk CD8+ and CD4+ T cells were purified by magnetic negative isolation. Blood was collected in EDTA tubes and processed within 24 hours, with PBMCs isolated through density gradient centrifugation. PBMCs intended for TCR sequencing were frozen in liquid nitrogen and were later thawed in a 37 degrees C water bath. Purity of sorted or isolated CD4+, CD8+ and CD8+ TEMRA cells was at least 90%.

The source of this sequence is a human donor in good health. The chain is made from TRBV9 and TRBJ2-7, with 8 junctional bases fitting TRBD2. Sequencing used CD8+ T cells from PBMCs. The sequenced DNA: TGTGCCAGCAGCGTAGGCAGCGGGGGCCTCGACTACGAGCAGTACTTC. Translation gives CASSVGSGGLDYEQYF.